This TCR beta chain was recovered during a study of blood T cell repertoires in COVID-19. Study context: Sites across the United States, Italy and Spain contributed samples from acute and convalescent COVID-19.

The assay was immunoSEQ multiplex PCR, and TCRdb's table has in-frame clones only and misses some. The sample lists about 220,000 clones; about 80% were seen once. V shed 2 bases and J shed 11 bases, with 12 bases lying between them. CDR3 length: 11 residues. CDR1 and CDR2 (germline): SQVTM, ANQGSEA. This receptor was identified in a woman under 40 who had recovered from COVID-19. The source material was peripheral blood. The rearrangement links TRBV29-1 to TRBJ1-1; D might be TRBD1 (5 bases). The CDR3 region has the DNA TGCAGCGTTGAATCAGGGTGGCAGGCTTTCTTT. Its translation: CSVESGWQAFF.